This T cell receptor beta chain was recorded in a study of identical twins. Regarding the study as a whole: In cord blood, abundant beta clonotypes had fewer insertions; memory showed no trend. Without tracking the same donors, conclusions rested on cross-sectional statistical analysis.

To note about this clonotype: The antigen is not known.

Using its own MiXCR run on the 5' RACE reads, TCRdb lists one record per CDR3 protein. The table has roughly 260,000 distinct CDR3 sequences, around 7.6% seen once; the top ten hold around 5.4%. With V trimmed by 3 bases and J by 5 bases, 11 bases remained unmatched. From germline, CDR1 is MGHRA and CDR2 YSYEKL. The CDR3 is 17 residues long. The data were also submitted as part of a second study, on yellow fever vaccine responses in identical twins. In that study: Reported findings indicate that twins' vaccine T cell responses seemed partially convergent, partially personalized.

This clonotype originated in a woman younger than 30 in good health. V gene TRBV4-1 combines with J gene TRBJ2-2; 8 bases align to TRBD2. The sequencing input was CD8+ T cells sorted from blood. Here the CDR3 DNA reads TGCGCCAGCAGCCATATGCCGTGGGTAGCGGGGACCGGGGAGCTGTTTTTT. Protein: CASSHMPWVAGTGELFF.